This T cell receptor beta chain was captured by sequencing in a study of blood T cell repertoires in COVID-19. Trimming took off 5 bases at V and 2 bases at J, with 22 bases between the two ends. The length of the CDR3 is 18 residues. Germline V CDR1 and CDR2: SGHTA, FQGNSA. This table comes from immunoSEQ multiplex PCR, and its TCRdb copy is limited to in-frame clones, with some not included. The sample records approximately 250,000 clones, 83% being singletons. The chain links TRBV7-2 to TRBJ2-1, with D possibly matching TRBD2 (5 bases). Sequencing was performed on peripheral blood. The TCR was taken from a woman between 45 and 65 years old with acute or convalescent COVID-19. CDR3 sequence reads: CASSEHFYGRATYNEQFF. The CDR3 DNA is TGTGCCAGCAGCGAACATTTCTACGGGCGGGCAACCTACAATGAGCAGTTCTTC.